One sample yielded the 3 T cell receptor beta chains listed below, sequenced in a study of human T cells and chemical hapten exposure. Specified time point: patch test 3, about 24 weeks after DPC sensitization. Treatment described: therapeutic diphenylcyclopropenone sensitization with weekly scalp DPC. MiXCR was run by TCRdb on the RACE reads, yielding one entry per CDR3 protein. This table holds 150,000 to 200,000 distinct CDR3 sequences, about a quarter found once. Sequencing was performed on whole blood, taken in connection with sensitization to the hapten diphenylcyclopropenone (DPC). Receptors originate from a young woman with alopecia areata. Some clones in this sample may be carry-over from other donors' samples.

The chain has TRBV27 and TRBJ1-1; 7 bases are shared with TRBD1. This CDR3 is built from 13 residues. Germline V gives CDR1 MNHEY, CDR2 SMNVEV (reference sequence). Losses at the gene ends were 3 bases for V and 9 bases for J; bases not matched to a gene: 7. The CDR3 loop is CASSFTGVAKAFF. The CDR3 DNA is TGTGCCAGCAGTTTCACAGGGGTCGCCAAAGCTTTCTTT.

The genes are TRBV9 and TRBJ2-1, with TRBD1 identical over 10 bases. The CDR3 has 15 residues. The V segment lost 0 bases and the J segment 7 bases; nucleotides outside the gene matches: 4. Germline V CDR1 and CDR2: SGDLS, YYNGEE. The CDR3 protein is CASSVARTGGNEQFF. In DNA, the CDR3 is TGTGCCAGCAGCGTAGCCAGGACAGGGGGGAATGAGCAGTTCTTC.

V usage is TRBV7-2 and J usage is TRBJ2-1; D call uncertain. Between the trimmed V and J ends, which lost 3 bases and 0 bases, there was a span of 9 bases. The CDR3 sequence is 15 residues long. Germline CDR1 reads SGHTA; CDR2 reads FQGNSA. The DNA for the CDR3 is TGTGCCAGCAGCTTCACAGCGAGCTCCTACAATGAGCAGTTCTTC. Encoded protein: CASSFTASSYNEQFF.